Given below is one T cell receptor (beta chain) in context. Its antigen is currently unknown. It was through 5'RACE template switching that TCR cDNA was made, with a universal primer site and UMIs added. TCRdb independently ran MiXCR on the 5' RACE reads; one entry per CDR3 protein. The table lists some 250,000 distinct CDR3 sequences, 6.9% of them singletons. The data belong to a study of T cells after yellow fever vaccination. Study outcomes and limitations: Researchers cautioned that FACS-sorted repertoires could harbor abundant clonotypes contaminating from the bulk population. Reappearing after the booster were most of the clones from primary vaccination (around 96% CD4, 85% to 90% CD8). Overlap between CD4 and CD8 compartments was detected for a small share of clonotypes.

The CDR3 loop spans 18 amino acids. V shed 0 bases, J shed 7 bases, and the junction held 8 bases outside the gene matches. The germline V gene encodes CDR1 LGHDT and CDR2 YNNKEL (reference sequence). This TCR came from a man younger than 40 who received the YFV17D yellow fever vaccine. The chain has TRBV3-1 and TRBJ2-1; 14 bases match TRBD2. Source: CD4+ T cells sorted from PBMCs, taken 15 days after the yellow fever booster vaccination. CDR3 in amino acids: CASSQDRRGLAGANEQFF. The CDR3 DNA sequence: TGTGCCAGCAGCCAAGATCGAAGGGGACTAGCGGGAGCAAATGAGCAGTTCTTC.